This T cell receptor beta chain was identified in a study of blood T cell repertoires in COVID-19. Looking at the study overall: From the United States, Italy and Spain came samples of acute and convalescent COVID-19.

TCRdb's copy holds only in-frame clones and misses some; the assay was immunoSEQ multiplex PCR. Of 100,000 or so clones in the sample, approximately 82% were seen once. The germline V gene has CDR1 MNHEY and CDR2 SVGAGI. This CDR3 spans 15 amino acids. V lost 5 bases, J lost 5 bases, and 9 bases stayed unmatched. Sequenced input: peripheral blood. The origin of this receptor is a man between 65 and 79 years old with active or convalescent COVID-19. The V call is TRBV6-5, the J call TRBJ1-5; 7 bases match TRBD1. The CDR3 region is CASSNRQGPHQPQHF. CDR3 in DNA: TGTGCCAGCAGTAATCGACAGGGCCCTCATCAGCCCCAGCATTTT.